This TCR beta chain was documented in a study of CD8 T cells in Susac syndrome (dated by TCRdb to the late 2010s). With regard to the full study: The study used repertoire sequencing to test whether antigen drove CD8+ T cell activation and differentiation in Susac syndrome. Clonality of the CD8+ T cell repertoire was compared between roughly 13 healthy donors, approximately 14 Susac syndrome patients and roughly 16 multiple sclerosis patients. The investigation overall reported the following: The study acknowledged that relatively few individuals were included in the TCR sequencing and HLA analysis.

RNA was extracted with the RNeasy kit and about 0.5 to 1 ug was reverse transcribed using random hexamers. The immunoSEQ multiplex PCR assay, which covers 54 Vbeta and 13 Jbeta segments, was used to amplify TCR beta CDR3 regions. To correct PCR amplification bias, a synthetic template baseline was used for both primer optimization and computational correction. The authors' analysis ran thus. Reads were annotated to V, D and J genes per IMGT and analyzed with immunoSEQ Analyzer, keeping only productive sequences. To calculate clonality, Shannon entropy was normalized by log2 of the number of productive unique sequences and then subtracted from one. For each patient and control, public and private clones were evaluated among the 100 most prevalent clones. Susac-specific clones were defined as absent from healthy and MS cohorts, 800 to 1,200 published viral clones and other ImmuneACCESS disease sequences. In TCRdb, the public reads were trimmed at Q25 with fastp and aligned with MiXCR, with productive beta chains retained. Merged by CDR3 protein, the rows form single entries marked with the most common genes and DNA. The V and J calls and clone size are TCRdb's, not the authors'. The sample data list approximately 130,000 distinct CDR3 sequences, and approximately 89% of these were observed just once. The leading ten clones occupy approximately 0.24% of the sample.

This clonotype was recorded a few times. Its antigen is unknown. Base qualities are not recorded, but no much larger clone differs from it by a single base. V loses 0 bases of germline sequence and J loses 7 bases, and the interval between the two ends is 10 bases. The CDR3, from cysteine to phenylalanine, totals 13 residues. The read is trimmed to its CDR3 DNA, 39 bases read in frame from base 1. Taken from the germline V gene (reference sequence), the CDR1 and CDR2 loops are LNHNV and YYDKDF. Peripheral blood CD8+ and CD4+ T cells from healthy donors, Susac syndrome patients and multiple sclerosis patients were profiled using high-throughput TCR beta sequencing. The multiple sclerosis controls were treatment-naive patients whose relapsing-remitting disease, either stable or active, fulfilled the revised McDonald criteria. CD8+ TEMRA cells were enriched by FACS, while bulk CD8+ and CD4+ T cells were purified by magnetic negative isolation. Blood was collected in EDTA tubes and processed within 24 hours, with PBMCs isolated through density gradient centrifugation. PBMCs destined for TCR sequencing were cryopreserved in liquid nitrogen and later thawed in a 37 °C water bath. The sorted or isolated CD4+, CD8+ and CD8+ TEMRA cells had a purity of 90% or higher.

The sequence was obtained from a human donor with multiple sclerosis. The sequenced sample was CD8+ T cells from PBMCs. This chain is built from TRBV15 and TRBJ2-7; the D gene cannot be resolved reliably. The DNA is TGTGCCACCAGCAGAGATTTTGACCAAGAGCAGTACTTC. Its protein reads: CATSRDFDQEQYF.